This paragraph covers one TCR beta chain sequence. The data are from a study of blood T cell repertoires in COVID-19. Authors' processing steps: Amplification of reference gene primers provided the estimated nucleated cell counts. Sequencing was performed with immunoSEQ multiplex PCR; in TCRdb, only in-frame clones are kept and a portion is missing. V, J and clone size reflect that table, while D and trimming were determined from the DNA. The table has about 140,000 clones, roughly 79% seen once; the top ten hold just under 2%. This sequence originates from an older woman with acute or convalescent COVID-19. The sequencing sample was made of peripheral blood.

The CDR3 bases are TGTGCCACCAAACCTAGCGGGAGGGCCAAAGATACGCAGTATTTT. It encodes CATKPSGRAKDTQYF. The chain recombines TRBV24-1 with TRBJ2-3; TRBD2 matches 12 bases. This CDR3 is 15 amino acids long. V gave up 8 bases and J gave up 5 bases; unmatched junction bases: 7. Germline V gene lookup returns CDR1 KGHDR and CDR2 SFDVKD.